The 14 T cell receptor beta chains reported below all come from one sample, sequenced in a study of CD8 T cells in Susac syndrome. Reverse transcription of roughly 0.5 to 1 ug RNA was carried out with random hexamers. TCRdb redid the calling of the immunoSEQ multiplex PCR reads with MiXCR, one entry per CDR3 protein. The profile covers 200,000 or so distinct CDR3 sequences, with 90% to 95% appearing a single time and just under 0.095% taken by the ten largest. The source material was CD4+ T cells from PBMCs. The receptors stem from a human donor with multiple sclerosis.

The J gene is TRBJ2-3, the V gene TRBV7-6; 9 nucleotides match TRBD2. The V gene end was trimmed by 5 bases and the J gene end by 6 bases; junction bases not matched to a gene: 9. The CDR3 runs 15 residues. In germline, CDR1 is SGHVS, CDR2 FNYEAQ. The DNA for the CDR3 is TGTGCCAGCAGCCCTCTCGGGACTAGCTGGGATACGCAGTATTTT. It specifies CASSPLGTSWDTQYF.

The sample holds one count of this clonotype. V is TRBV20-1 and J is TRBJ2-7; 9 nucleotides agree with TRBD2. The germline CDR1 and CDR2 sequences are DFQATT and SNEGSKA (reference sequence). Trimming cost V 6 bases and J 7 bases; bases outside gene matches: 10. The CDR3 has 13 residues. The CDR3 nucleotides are TGCAGTGCCAAAGCGGGAGGCCGCTCGGAGCAGTACTTC. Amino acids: CSAKAGGRSEQYF.

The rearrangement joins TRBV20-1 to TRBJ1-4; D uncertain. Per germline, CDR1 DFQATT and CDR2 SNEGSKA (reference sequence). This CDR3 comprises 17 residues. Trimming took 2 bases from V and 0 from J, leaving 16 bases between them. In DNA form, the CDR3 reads TGCAGTGCTAGAACTGTTCCGCTACCTGCAACTAATGAAAAACTGTTTTTT. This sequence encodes CSARTVPLPATNEKLFF.

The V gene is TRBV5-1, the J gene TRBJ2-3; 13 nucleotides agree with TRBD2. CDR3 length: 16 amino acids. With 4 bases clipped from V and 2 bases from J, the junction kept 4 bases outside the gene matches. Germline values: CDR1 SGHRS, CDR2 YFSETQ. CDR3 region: CASSKLAGGPTDTQYF. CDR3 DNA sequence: TGCGCCAGCAGCAAACTAGCGGGGGGGCCCACAGATACGCAGTATTTT.

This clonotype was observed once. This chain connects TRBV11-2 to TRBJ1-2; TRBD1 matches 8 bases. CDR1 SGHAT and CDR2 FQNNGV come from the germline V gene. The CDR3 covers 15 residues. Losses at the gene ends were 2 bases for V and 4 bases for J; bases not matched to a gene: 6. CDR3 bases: TGTGCCAGCAGCTTAAGCCAGGGGGCAGCCTATGGCTACACCTTC. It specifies CASSLSQGAAYGYTF. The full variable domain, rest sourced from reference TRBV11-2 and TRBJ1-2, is EAGVAQSPRYKIIEKRQSVAFWCNPISGHATLYWYQQILGQGPKLLIQFQNNGVVDDSQLPKDRFSAERLKGVDSTLKIQPAKLEDSAVYLCASSLSQGAAYGYTFGSGTRLTVV.

CDR3 bases: TGCGCCAGCAGTCAATCGGGGCAGGGGTGTACTGAAGCTTTCTTT. Encoded protein: CASSQSGQGCTEAFF. This chain links TRBV23-1 with TRBJ1-1; D possibly corresponds to TRBD1 (6 bases). TRBV23-1 is assigned to the ORF class and has an uncertain function. The CDR3 consists of 15 residues. Trimming cost V 0 bases and J 5 bases, with 13 bases left between them.

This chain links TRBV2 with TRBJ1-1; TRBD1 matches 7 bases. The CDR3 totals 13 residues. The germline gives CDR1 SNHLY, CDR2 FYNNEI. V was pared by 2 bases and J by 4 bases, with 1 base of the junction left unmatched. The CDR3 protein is CASSEQGGTEAFF. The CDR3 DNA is TGTGCCAGCAGTGAACAGGGGGGCACTGAAGCTTTCTTT.

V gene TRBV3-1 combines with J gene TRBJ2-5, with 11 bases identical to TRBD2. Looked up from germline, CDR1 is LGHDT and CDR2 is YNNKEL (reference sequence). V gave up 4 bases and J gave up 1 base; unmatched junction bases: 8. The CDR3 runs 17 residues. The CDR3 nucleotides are TGTGCCAGCAGCCCGCTAGCGGGAGGCGTCCCCCAAGAGACCCAGTACTTC. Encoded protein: CASSPLAGGVPQETQYF.

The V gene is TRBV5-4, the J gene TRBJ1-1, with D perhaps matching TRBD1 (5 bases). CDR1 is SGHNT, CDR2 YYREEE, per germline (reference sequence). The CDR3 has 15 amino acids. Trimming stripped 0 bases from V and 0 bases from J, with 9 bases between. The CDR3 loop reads CASSLAGGMNTEAFF. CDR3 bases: TGTGCCAGCAGCTTGGCCGGGGGGATGAACACTGAAGCTTTCTTT.

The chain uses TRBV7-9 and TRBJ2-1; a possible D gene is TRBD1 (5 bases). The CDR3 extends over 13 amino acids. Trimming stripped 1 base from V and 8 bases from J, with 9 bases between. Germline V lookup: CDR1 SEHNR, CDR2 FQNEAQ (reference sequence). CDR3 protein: CASSLGRVYEQFF. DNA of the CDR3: TGTGCCAGCAGCTTAGGCAGGGTCTATGAGCAGTTCTTC.

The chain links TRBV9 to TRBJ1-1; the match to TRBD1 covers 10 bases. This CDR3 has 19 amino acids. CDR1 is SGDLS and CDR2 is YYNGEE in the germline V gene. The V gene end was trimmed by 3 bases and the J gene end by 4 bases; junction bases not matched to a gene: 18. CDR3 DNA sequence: TGTGCCAGCAGCGCGCCTAGGGACAGGGGATCTACGGTGAGCACTGAAGCTTTCTTT. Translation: CASSAPRDRGSTVSTEAFF.

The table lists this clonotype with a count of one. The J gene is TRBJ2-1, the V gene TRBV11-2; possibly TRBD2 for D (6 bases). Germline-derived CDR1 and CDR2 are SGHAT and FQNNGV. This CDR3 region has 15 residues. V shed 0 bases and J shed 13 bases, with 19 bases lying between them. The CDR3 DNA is TGTGCCAGCAGCTTAGATCGGGTGGGGACTGCCCTACAGTTCTTC. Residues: CASSLDRVGTALQFF. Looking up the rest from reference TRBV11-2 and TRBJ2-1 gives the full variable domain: EAGVAQSPRYKIIEKRQSVAFWCNPISGHATLYWYQQILGQGPKLLIQFQNNGVVDDSQLPKDRFSAERLKGVDSTLKIQPAKLEDSAVYLCASSLDRVGTALQFFGPGTRLTVL.

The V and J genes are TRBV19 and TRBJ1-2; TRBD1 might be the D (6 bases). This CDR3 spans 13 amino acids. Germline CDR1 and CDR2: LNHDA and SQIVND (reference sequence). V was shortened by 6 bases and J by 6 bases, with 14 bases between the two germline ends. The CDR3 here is CASSLRDKHGYTF. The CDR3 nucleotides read TGTGCCAGTAGCCTCCGGGACAAGCATGGCTACACCTTC. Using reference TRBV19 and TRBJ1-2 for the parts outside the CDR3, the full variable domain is DGGITQSPKYLFRKEGQNVTLSCEQNLNHDAMYWYRQDPGQGLRLIYYSQIVNDFQKGDIAEGYSVSREKKESFPLTVTSAQKNPTAFYLCASSLRDKHGYTFGSGTRLTVV.

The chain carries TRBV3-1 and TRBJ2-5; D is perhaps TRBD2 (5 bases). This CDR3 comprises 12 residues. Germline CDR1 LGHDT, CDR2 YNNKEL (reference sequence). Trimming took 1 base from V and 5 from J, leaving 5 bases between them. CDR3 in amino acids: CASSQGRETQYF. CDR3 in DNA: TGTGCCAGCAGCCAAGGGAGGGAGACCCAGTACTTC.